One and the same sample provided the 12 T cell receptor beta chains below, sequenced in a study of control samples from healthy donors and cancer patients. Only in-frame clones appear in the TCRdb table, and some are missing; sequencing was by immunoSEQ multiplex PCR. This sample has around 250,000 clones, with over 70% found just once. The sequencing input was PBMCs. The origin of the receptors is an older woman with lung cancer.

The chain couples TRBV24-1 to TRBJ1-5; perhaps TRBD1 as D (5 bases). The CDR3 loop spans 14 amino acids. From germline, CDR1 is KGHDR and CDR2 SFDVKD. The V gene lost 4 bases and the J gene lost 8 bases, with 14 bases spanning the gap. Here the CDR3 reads CATSDGRESKPQHF. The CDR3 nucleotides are TGTGCCACCAGTGACGGCAGGGAATCGAAGCCCCAGCATTTT.

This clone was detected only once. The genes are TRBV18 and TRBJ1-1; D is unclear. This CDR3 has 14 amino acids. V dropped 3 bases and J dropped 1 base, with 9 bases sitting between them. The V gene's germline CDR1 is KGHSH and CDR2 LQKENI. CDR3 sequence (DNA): TGTGCCAGCTCACCCCGGGATTCGAACACTGAAGCTTTCTTT. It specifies CASSPRDSNTEAFF. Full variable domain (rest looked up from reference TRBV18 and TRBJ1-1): NAGVMQNPRHLVRRRGQEARLRCSPMKGHSHVYWYRQLPEEGLKFMVYLQKENIIDESGMPKERFSAEFPKEGPSILRIQQVVRGDSAAYFCASSPRDSNTEAFFGQGTRLTVV.

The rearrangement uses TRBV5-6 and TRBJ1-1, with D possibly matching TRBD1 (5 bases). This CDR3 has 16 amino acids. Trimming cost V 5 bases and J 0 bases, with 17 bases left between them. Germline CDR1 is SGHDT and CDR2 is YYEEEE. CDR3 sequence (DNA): TGTGCCAGCAGACTCGGGCAGGGAACTATGAACACTGAAGCTTTCTTT. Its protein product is CASRLGQGTMNTEAFF.

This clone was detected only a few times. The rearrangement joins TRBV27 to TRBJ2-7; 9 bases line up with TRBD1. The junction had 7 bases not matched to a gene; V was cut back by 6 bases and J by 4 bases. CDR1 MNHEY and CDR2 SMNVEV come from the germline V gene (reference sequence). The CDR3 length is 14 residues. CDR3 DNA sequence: TGTGCCAGCAGCTTACAGGGGGCGCTTTACGAGCAGTACTTC. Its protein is CASSLQGALYEQYF.

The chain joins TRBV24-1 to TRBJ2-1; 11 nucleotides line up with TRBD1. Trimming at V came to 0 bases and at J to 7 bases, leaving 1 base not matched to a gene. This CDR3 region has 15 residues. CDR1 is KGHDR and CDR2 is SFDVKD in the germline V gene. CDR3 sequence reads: CATSDLGQGANEQFF. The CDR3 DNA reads TGTGCCACCAGTGATTTGGGACAGGGGGCGAATGAGCAGTTCTTC.

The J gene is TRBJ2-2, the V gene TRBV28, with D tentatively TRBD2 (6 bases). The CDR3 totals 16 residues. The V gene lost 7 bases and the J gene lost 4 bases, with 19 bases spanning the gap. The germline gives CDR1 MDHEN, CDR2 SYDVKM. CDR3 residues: CASKTEGFSGTGELFF. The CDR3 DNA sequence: TGTGCCAGCAAAACGGAGGGTTTCTCGGGCACCGGGGAGCTGTTTTTT.

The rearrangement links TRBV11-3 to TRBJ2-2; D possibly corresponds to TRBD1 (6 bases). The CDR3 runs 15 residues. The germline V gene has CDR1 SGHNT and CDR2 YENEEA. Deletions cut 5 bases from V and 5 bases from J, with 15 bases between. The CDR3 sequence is CASSKGVGNTGELFF. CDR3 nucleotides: TGTGCCAGCAGCAAGGGGGTTGGAAATACCGGGGAGCTGTTTTTT.

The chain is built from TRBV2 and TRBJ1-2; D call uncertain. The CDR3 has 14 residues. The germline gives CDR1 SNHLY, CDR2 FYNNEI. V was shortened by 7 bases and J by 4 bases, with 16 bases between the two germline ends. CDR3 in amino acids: CASNILLSAYGYTF. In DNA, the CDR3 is TGTGCCAGCAACATTTTGCTGAGTGCCTATGGCTACACCTTC.

The CDR3 loop reads CASSYSQRNYGYTF. The CDR3 DNA reads TGTGCCAGCAGTTACTCGCAGAGGAACTATGGCTACACCTTC. The rearrangement joins TRBV6-5 to TRBJ1-2; D not certain. This CDR3 comprises 14 residues. The ends were cut back, 0 bases at V and 2 bases at J, with 7 bases in the middle. Looked up from germline, CDR1 is MNHEY and CDR2 is SVGAGI.

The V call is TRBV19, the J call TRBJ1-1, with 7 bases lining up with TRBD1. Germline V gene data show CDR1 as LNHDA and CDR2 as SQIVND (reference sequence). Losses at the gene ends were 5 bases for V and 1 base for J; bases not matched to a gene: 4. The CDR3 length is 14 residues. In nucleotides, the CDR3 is TGTGCCAGTAGTCCCCGGACAGGGAACACTGAAGCTTTCTTT. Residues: CASSPRTGNTEAFF.

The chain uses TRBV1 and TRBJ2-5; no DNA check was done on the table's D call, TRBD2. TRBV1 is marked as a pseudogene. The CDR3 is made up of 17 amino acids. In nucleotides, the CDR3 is TGCACCAGCAGCAGGACTAGCGGGAGGCCCTTAGAAGAGACCCAGTACTTC. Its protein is CTSSRTSGRPLEETQYF.

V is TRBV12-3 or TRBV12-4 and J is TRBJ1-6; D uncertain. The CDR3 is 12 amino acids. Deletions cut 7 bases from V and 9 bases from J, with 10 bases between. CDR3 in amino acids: CASTTLGSPLHF. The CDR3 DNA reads TGTGCCAGCACCACTTTAGGTTCACCCCTCCACTTT.